This T cell receptor beta chain was captured in a study of shared clonotypes between healthy human individuals. About the study: CD8 memory received one plate per donor, CD8 naive two, CD4 memory three and CD4 naive three. Study-wide points: Sequencing depth was predicted to influence how clonotypes are shared among donors. Tissue TCR repertoires likely differ from these blood-only repertoires.

Data came from immunoSEQ multiplex PCR; TCRdb stores just in-frame clones and leaves some out. The table records 1.6 million or so clones, approximately 98.5% of them present only once. A remark on this clone: Its target is not known.

The TCR originated in a man aged 30 to 39 in good health. Material: naive CD4+ T cells sorted from blood. The subset: CD45RA+ positively selected.

DNA for the CDR3: TGCGCCAGCAGCTTATTTTTTGAGCAGTTCTTC. It specifies CASSLFFEQFF. The V call is TRBV5-1, the J call TRBJ2-1; D not resolved. The CDR3 spans 11 residues. CDR1 and CDR2 (germline): SGHRS, YFSETQ. V was shortened by 2 bases and J by 9 bases, with 6 bases between the two germline ends.